The TCR beta chain under discussion was sequenced for a study of T-cell memory formation after mild COVID-19. Study background: Clusters of TCRs were largely donor specific.

J lost 4 bases, V lost 9 bases, and 8 bases had no gene match. Germline CDR1 is MNHNS and CDR2 is SASEGT. The CDR3 contains 13 residues. TCRdb analysed the 5' RACE reads with MiXCR anew, one entry per CDR3 protein. The sample includes approximately 190,000 distinct CDR3 sequences, around 16% of them seen just once. V is TRBV6-1 and J is TRBJ1-2; TRBD1 matches 7 bases. This receptor was obtained from an adult woman who had mild COVID-19 (a few samples of this study predate the infection). Cell type and time point are not known. Material for sequencing was PBMCs or a T cell subset sorted from them (not recorded which). The CDR3 loop is CASKRDSIYGYTF. CDR3 coding DNA: TGTGCCAGTAAACGGGACAGTATCTATGGCTACACCTTC.